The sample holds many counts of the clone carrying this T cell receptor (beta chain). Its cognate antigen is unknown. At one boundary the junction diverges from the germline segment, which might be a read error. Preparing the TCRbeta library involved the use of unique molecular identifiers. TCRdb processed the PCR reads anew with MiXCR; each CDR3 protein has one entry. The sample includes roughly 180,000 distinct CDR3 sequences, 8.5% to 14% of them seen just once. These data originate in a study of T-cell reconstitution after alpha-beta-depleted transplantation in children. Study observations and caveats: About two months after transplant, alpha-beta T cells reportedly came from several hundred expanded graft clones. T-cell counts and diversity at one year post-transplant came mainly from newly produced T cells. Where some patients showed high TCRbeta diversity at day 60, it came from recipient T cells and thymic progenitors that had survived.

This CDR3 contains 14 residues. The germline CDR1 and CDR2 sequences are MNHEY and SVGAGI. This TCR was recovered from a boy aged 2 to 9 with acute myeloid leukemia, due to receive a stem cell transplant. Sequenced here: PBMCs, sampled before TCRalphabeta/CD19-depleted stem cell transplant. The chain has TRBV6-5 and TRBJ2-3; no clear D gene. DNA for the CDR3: TGTGCCAGCAGTAACTCTCAGAACACAGATACGCAGTATTTT. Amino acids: CASSNSQNTDTQYF.